These T cell receptor beta chains were read from a single sample in a study of blood T cell repertoires in COVID-19. TCRdb's table, derived via immunoSEQ multiplex PCR, lists solely in-frame clones and lacks some. The table shows some 240,000 clones, with 70% to 85% occurring only once. The sample comprised peripheral blood. The source of these receptors is a woman aged 40-49 years who had recovered from COVID-19. Each CDR3 is given with its conserved first and last residue. The D gene is left open where the match is weak. Expanded clones are given a class, and other clones once, few, many or no size at all.

V gene,clone size,J gene,D gene,CDR3 DNA,CDR3 protein
TRBV21-1,once,TRBJ1-6,NA,TGTGCCAGCCGAAGATTCGGGACAGACTATAATTCACCCCTCCACTTT,CASRRFGTDYNSPLHF
TRBV19,NA,TRBJ1-2,NA,TGTGCCAGTACCCAGGAGGTTAACTATGGCTACACCTTC,CASTQEVNYGYTF
TRBV3-1/TRBV3-2,NA,TRBJ2-7,NA,TGTGCCAGCAGCCATTGGCCAGGCGAGCAGTACTTC,CASSHWPGEQYF
TRBV19,NA,TRBJ2-5,NA,TGTGCCAGTAGCCATGACCCCCCTGCCAGGGGTGCAGAGACCCAGTACTTC,CASSHDPPARGAETQYF
TRBV29-1,NA,TRBJ2-3,TRBD2,TGCAGCGTTTACCCTAGCGGGCAGGCAGATACGCAGTATTTT,CSVYPSGQADTQYF
TRBV7-7,NA,TRBJ2-1,NA,TGTGCTAGCAGCTTAGGCGGGGGCCCCTACAATGAGCAGTTCTTC,CASSLGGGPYNEQFF
TRBV19,NA,TRBJ2-1,TRBD2,TGTGCCAGTAGTTCCCTAGCGGGGGGGCCGCAGTTCTTC,CASSSLAGGPQFF
TRBV29-1,NA,TRBJ2-5,NA,TGCAGCGTGGTCACCGGGACACTCATCGAGACCCAGTACTTC,CSVVTGTLIETQYF
TRBV11-2,NA,TRBJ2-7,TRBD2,TGTGCCAGCAGCTTATCTAGCGGCCCTTCCTACGAGCAGTACTTC,CASSLSSGPSYEQYF
TRBV6-1,NA,TRBJ1-3,NA,TGTGCCAGCAGTGACAGGGGCGGAAACACCATATATTTT,CASSDRGGNTIYF
TRBV11-2,NA,TRBJ2-3,NA,TGTGCCAGCAGCTTAACGCCGGGATGGCCTAGCACAGATACGCAGTATTTT,CASSLTPGWPSTDTQYF
TRBV4-3,NA,TRBJ2-1,TRBD1,TGCGCCAGCAGCCAAGCCGGGACAGGCAAACTGGGGCAGTTCTTC,CASSQAGTGKLGQFF
TRBV27,NA,TRBJ2-3,NA,TGTGCCAGCAGTTTAATTAGTCAAAGAGATACGCAGTATTTT,CASSLISQRDTQYF
TRBV6-5,NA,TRBJ2-7,TRBD1,TGTGCCAGCACTTGGACAGGACTCTCCTACGAGCAGTACTTC,CASTWTGLSYEQYF
TRBV6-5,once,TRBJ2-5,TRBD1,TGTGCCAGCAGCCCAACAGGGGGTGAGACCCAGTACTTC,CASSPTGGETQYF
TRBV6-5,once,TRBJ1-6,TRBD1,TGTGCCAGCAACAGGGACAGTGGAGGTTCACCCCTCCACTTT,CASNRDSGGSPLHF
TRBV28,NA,TRBJ2-3,NA,TGTGCCAGCAGAACTGAGACAGATACGCAGTATTTT,CASRTETDTQYF
TRBV6-2/TRBV6-3,NA,TRBJ1-2,TRBD1,TGTGCCAGCAGTTACGGGGGCGCGACAGGGGGGAGAGCTAACTATGGCTACACCTTC,CASSYGGATGGRANYGYTF
TRBV4-3,NA,TRBJ2-2,TRBD2,TGCGCCAGCAGCCAAACGGGGGGGAGCACCGGGGAGCTGTTTTTT,CASSQTGGSTGELFF
TRBV15,once,TRBJ1-4,NA,TGTGCCACCAGCAGAGAGACTAATTTCGAAAAACTGTTTTTT,CATSRETNFEKLFF
TRBV30,NA,TRBJ2-2,TRBD2,TGTGCCTGGAGGACGGGGGGGAACACCGGGGAGCTGTTTTTT,CAWRTGGNTGELFF
TRBV19,NA,TRBJ2-7,TRBD1,TGTGCCAGTAAGGGACAGGGTTTCGAGCAGTACTTC,CASKGQGFEQYF
TRBV19,NA,TRBJ1-1,NA,TGTGCCAGTAGTTTAGGACAGAACACTGAAGCTTTCTTT,CASSLGQNTEAFF
TRBV9,NA,TRBJ2-1,NA,TGTGCCAGCAGCGTAGGAACCGGGGAGACCTACAATGAGCAGTTCTTC,CASSVGTGETYNEQFF
TRBV7-9,NA,TRBJ2-7,NA,TGTGCCAGCAGCTTAGAGGCAGGAACCTACGAGCAGTACTTC,CASSLEAGTYEQYF
TRBV5-1,NA,TRBJ2-3,TRBD1,TGCGCCAGCAGCTCCTCCGGGACAGGGTCGCGAGATACGCAGTATTTT,CASSSSGTGSRDTQYF
TRBV5-4,NA,TRBJ2-1,NA,TGTGCCAGCACCATTCAGGGGGGCTACAATGAGCAGTTCTTC,CASTIQGGYNEQFF
TRBV2,once,TRBJ2-1,NA,TGTGCCAGCAGCATAGTGGGGAGTGGGAATGAGCAGTTCTTC,CASSIVGSGNEQFF
TRBV5-1,once,TRBJ1-2,NA,TGCGCCAGCAGCTTAAATTCTCCAAGCCTCTATGGCTACACCTTC,CASSLNSPSLYGYTF
TRBV6-1,few,TRBJ1-5,TRBD1,TGTGCCAGCAGTGAGGGACAGACCTCTAGCAATCAGCCCCAGCATTTT,CASSEGQTSSNQPQHF
TRBV6-5,NA,TRBJ2-1,TRBD2,TGTGCCAGCAAACGACTAGCGGACAATGAGCAGTTCTTC,CASKRLADNEQFF
TRBV2,NA,TRBJ2-5,NA,TGTGCCAGCAGTGATCGGTCAGAGACCCAGTACTTC,CASSDRSETQYF
TRBV12-3/TRBV12-4,NA,TRBJ2-7,NA,TGTGCCAGCAAAGAAGGCGGCTACGAGCAGTACTTC,CASKEGGYEQYF
TRBV28,few,TRBJ1-6,TRBD1,TGTGCCACGCGACAGGGTAATGGTTCACCCCTCCACTTT,CATRQGNGSPLHF
TRBV25-1,NA,TRBJ2-2,TRBD1,TGTGCCAGCACCCTGCCGGACAGGGGGCGGAAGCTGTTTTTT,CASTLPDRGRKLFF
TRBV4-1,few,TRBJ1-3,NA,TGCGCCAGCAGCCAAGGGACAGACCGCTCTGGAAACACCATATATTTT,CASSQGTDRSGNTIYF
TRBV27,NA,TRBJ2-3,NA,TGTGCCAGCAGTTTATTTGGGGGGTTCTACACAGATACGCAGTATTTT,CASSLFGGFYTDTQYF
TRBV2,NA,TRBJ2-3,NA,TGTGCCAGCAGGCCGACTAGGTGGACGCAGTATTTT,CASRPTRWTQYF
TRBV7-8,once,TRBJ1-5,TRBD1,TGTGCCAGCAGCTTCCGGGACAGTAATCAGCCCCAGCATTTT,CASSFRDSNQPQHF
TRBV6-5,NA,TRBJ2-6,NA,TGTGCCAGCTTCCGCGGGTCAGGGGCCAACGTCCTGACTTTC,CASFRGSGANVLTF
TRBV11-2,once,TRBJ2-5,NA,TGTGCCAGCAGCTTGGGGGCCCAAGAGACCCAGTACTTC,CASSLGAQETQYF
TRBV5-1,NA,TRBJ2-5,TRBD1,TGCGCCAGCAGCCCGGGACAGGGTGAGACCCAGTACTTC,CASSPGQGETQYF
TRBV27,NA,TRBJ2-7,NA,TGTGCCAGCAGTCCTTCCCCCTCTACAGGGATCTACGAGCAGTACTTC,CASSPSPSTGIYEQYF
TRBV2,NA,TRBJ2-7,TRBD2,TGTGCCAGCGGGAGCGGGGGCTACGAGCAGTACTTC,CASGSGGYEQYF
TRBV6-2/TRBV6-3,NA,TRBJ2-2,TRBD2,TGTGCCAGTAGCGGGGGGGCAGCATCCGGGGAGCTGTTTTTT,CASSGGAASGELFF
TRBV29-1,NA,TRBJ2-2,NA,TGCAGCGTTGGAGACACCGGGGAGCTGTTTTTT,CSVGDTGELFF
TRBV6-5,NA,TRBJ2-7,NA,TGTGCCAGCAGTTACGATGGGGGGTCCTACGAGCAGTACTTC,CASSYDGGSYEQYF
TRBV2,NA,TRBJ1-6,NA,TGTGCCAGCAGTGAAAGACCTTCGCGAGGGAATTCACCCCTCCACTTT,CASSERPSRGNSPLHF
TRBV27,NA,TRBJ2-7,NA,TGTGCCAGCAGCCGAGGTGGGCGGGGAGCCTACTACGAGCAGTACTTC,CASSRGGRGAYYEQYF
TRBV20-1,once,TRBJ2-2,TRBD1,TGCAGTGCTCGTGGACAGGGGGCTACCGGGGAGCTGTTTTTT,CSARGQGATGELFF
TRBV28,NA,TRBJ2-5,TRBD1,TGTGCCAGCAGTTCAGGACAGGCCCAAGAGACCCAGTACTTC,CASSSGQAQETQYF
TRBV6-5,NA,TRBJ2-3,NA,TGTGCCAGCAGCCTCAACTACTTTAGCACAGATACGCAGTATTTT,CASSLNYFSTDTQYF
TRBV15,NA,TRBJ2-5,TRBD1,TGTGCCACCAGCAGAGACGGCGGACAGGGAGACGAGACCCAGTACTTC,CATSRDGGQGDETQYF
TRBV9,NA,TRBJ2-3,TRBD2,TGTGCCAGCAGCACGGGGGGATCATACGGGGATACGCAGTATTTT,CASSTGGSYGDTQYF
TRBV7-2,NA,TRBJ2-7,NA,TGTGCCAGCAGCTTAGAGTACAACCACGAGCAGTACTTC,CASSLEYNHEQYF